Each of the 26 T cell receptor beta chains below was sequenced from the same sample in a study of T-cell reconstitution after alpha-beta-depleted transplantation in children. Unique molecular identifiers were incorporated during preparation of the TCRbeta library. One entry per CDR3 protein, called by TCRdb with MiXCR from the PCR reads. The table has approximately 640,000 distinct CDR3 sequences, around 16% seen once. The source material was PBMCs from the stem cell graft donor, sampled from the stem cell graft. The receptor set was obtained from a human donor who donated a stem cell graft to a child with acute myeloid leukemia.

This clonotype was observed at least ten times. This chain joins TRBV7-9 and TRBJ2-1; D remains unclear. The CDR3 consists of 13 residues. The V end was cut by 4 bases, the J end by 7 bases, with 11 bases between. Germline lookup yields CDR1 SEHNR and CDR2 FQNEAQ (reference sequence). CDR3 in DNA: TGTGCCAGCAGCTCTCCCCGGGTAAATGAGCAGTTCTTC. Residues: CASSSPRVNEQFF. Full variable domain (rest looked up from reference TRBV7-9 and TRBJ2-1): DTGVSQNPRHKITKRGQNVTFRCDPISEHNRLYWYRQTLGQGPEFLTYFQNEAQLEKSRLLSDRFSAERPKGSFSTLEIQRTEQGDSAMYLCASSSPRVNEQFFGPGTRLTVL.

In this sample, this clonotype turned up a few times. This chain links TRBV7-9 with TRBJ2-6; D tentatively reads TRBD1 or TRBD2 (6 bases each). Germline assignment: CDR1 SEHNR and CDR2 FQNEAQ (reference sequence). Deletions cut 3 bases from V and 12 bases from J, with 15 bases between. This CDR3 has 14 amino acids. This chain's CDR3 is CASSFLPGAVVLTF. The CDR3 DNA is TGTGCCAGCAGCTTTCTGCCGGGGGCTGTCGTCCTGACTTTC. Variable domain in full (rest from reference TRBV7-9 and TRBJ2-6): DTGVSQNPRHKITKRGQNVTFRCDPISEHNRLYWYRQTLGQGPEFLTYFQNEAQLEKSRLLSDRFSAERPKGSFSTLEIQRTEQGDSAMYLCASSFLPGAVVLTFGAGSRLTVL.

The sample holds a few counts of this clonotype. CDR3 in DNA: TGTGCCAGCAGTTTCCGGGACTCCTACAATGAGCAGTTCTTC. This translates into CASSFRDSYNEQFF. The rearrangement joins TRBV12-3 or TRBV12-4 to TRBJ2-1; a possible D gene is TRBD2 (5 bases). The CDR3 runs to 14 residues. The V gene lost 3 bases and the J gene lost 0 bases, with 6 bases spanning the gap.

Comments on this clonotype: This may be a read error, as it is one base from a much larger clone. This chain joins TRBV20-1 and TRBJ1-1; D remains ambiguous. This CDR3 spans 11 amino acids. Germline V gene sequence: CDR1 DFQATT, CDR2 SNEGSKA (reference sequence). Here the CDR3 reads CSATFDTDAFF. The CDR3 DNA sequence: TGCAGTGCTACCTTTGACACTGACGCTTTCTTT.

In its sample, this clonotype was seen many times. The chain is built from TRBV27 and TRBJ2-3; D may match TRBD1 or TRBD2 (5 bases each). The CDR3 extends over 14 amino acids. The germline V gene encodes CDR1 MNHEY and CDR2 SMNVEV (reference sequence). Trimming pared 3 bases from V and 4 bases from J, leaving 11 bases between. This CDR3 is CASSFVLGADTQYF. In DNA form, the CDR3 reads TGTGCCAGCAGTTTCGTCCTGGGGGCAGATACGCAGTATTTT.

This clonotype has a count of ten or more. V and J are TRBV7-2 and TRBJ2-7; the D gene is possibly TRBD2 (5 bases). From germline, CDR1 is SGHTA and CDR2 FQGNSA. The CDR3 extends over 14 amino acids. V lost 3 bases to trimming and J lost 3 bases, with 12 bases between them. The CDR3 loop reads CASSFGVTFYEQYF. CDR3 coding DNA: TGTGCCAGCAGCTTCGGGGTTACTTTCTACGAGCAGTACTTC. Looking up the rest from reference TRBV7-2 and TRBJ2-7 gives the full variable domain: GAGVSQSPSNKVTEKGKDVELRCDPISGHTALYWYRQSLGQGLEFLIYFQGNSAPDKSGLPSDRFSAERTGGSVSTLTIQRTQQEDSAVYLCASSFGVTFYEQYFGPGTRLTVT.

In its sample, this clonotype was seen a few times. The chain joins TRBV7-8 to TRBJ1-1; the D gene is possibly TRBD1 (6 bases). Germline values: CDR1 SGHVS, CDR2 FQNEAQ. This CDR3 has 14 amino acids. Trimming stripped 2 bases from V and 2 bases from J, with 9 bases between. CDR3 region: CASSLTGFNTEAFF. The CDR3 DNA follows: TGTGCCAGCAGCTTAACAGGGTTTAACACTGAAGCTTTCTTT.

V gene TRBV7-9 combines with J gene TRBJ2-6; D call uncertain. The germline V gene has CDR1 SEHNR and CDR2 FQNEAQ (reference sequence). V lost 5 bases to trimming and J lost 5 bases, with 13 bases between them. The CDR3 sequence is 15 residues long. This CDR3 is CASSPNQGWANVLTF. The CDR3 region has the DNA TGTGCCAGCAGCCCGAACCAAGGTTGGGCCAACGTCCTGACTTTC.

In its sample, this clonotype was seen many times. The chain has TRBV29-1 and TRBJ2-7; 8 nucleotides align to TRBD2. This CDR3 has 14 residues. The V gene's germline CDR1 is SQVTM and CDR2 ANQGSEA. J lost 2 bases, V lost 7 bases, and 10 bases had no gene match. The CDR3 DNA is TGCAGCGCCGCCCCGGGACTAGAAGCCTACGAGCAGTACTTC. Translated, it gives CSAAPGLEAYEQYF.

This clonotype was recorded at least ten times. The chain combines TRBV6-2 or TRBV6-3 with TRBJ2-7; no definite D call. V was clipped by 7 bases and J by 7 bases, with 26 bases between them. The CDR3 has 16 residues. CDR1 is MNHEY and CDR2 is SVGEGT in the germline V gene. The CDR3 nucleotides read TGTGCCAGCACGTCATCACAAAGTACTTACTTGTGGGAGCAGTACTTC. Amino acids: CASTSSQSTYLWEQYF.

A few counts support this clonotype. This rearrangement joins TRBV15 to TRBJ1-1; 8 nucleotides align to TRBD1. The V segment lost 7 bases and the J segment 6 bases; nucleotides outside the gene matches: 10. CDR1 is LNHNV, CDR2 YYDKDF, per germline (reference sequence). The CDR3 sequence is 14 residues long. CDR3 DNA: TGTGCCACCAACTCGGGACAGGCGGGGGCTGAAGCTTTCTTT. Translation: CATNSGQAGAEAFF.

This clonotype was recorded a few times. The chain is built from TRBV7-8 and TRBJ1-1; 11 positions agree with TRBD1. The CDR3 totals 15 residues. V dropped 1 base and J dropped 11; count of bases not matched to a gene: 9. The V gene's germline CDR1 is SGHVS and CDR2 FQNEAQ. As DNA, the CDR3 is TGTGCCAGCAGCTTAGACCCCGAGGACAGGGGGCATGCTTTCTTT. The encoded protein is CASSLDPEDRGHAFF.

This clonotype was counted many times. This sequence joins TRBV20-1 and TRBJ1-6; D not resolved. V was cut by 0 bases and J by 7 bases, with 7 bases left in between. Germline lookup yields CDR1 DFQATT and CDR2 SNEGSKA (reference sequence). The CDR3 totals 13 residues. CDR3 sequence reads: CSARDIGNSPLHF. The CDR3 nucleotides read TGCAGTGCTAGAGATATAGGAAATTCACCCCTCCACTTT.

This clonotype was detected ten times or more. This sequence joins TRBV20-1 and TRBJ2-7, with a possible D match to TRBD2 (6 bases). The CDR3 covers 14 residues. The germline CDR1 and CDR2 sequences are DFQATT and SNEGSKA (reference sequence). Trimming took 1 base from V and 2 from J, leaving 12 bases between them. The CDR3 reads CSARGAGNPYEQYF. The CDR3 DNA follows: TGCAGTGCTAGAGGGGCGGGGAATCCCTACGAGCAGTACTTC.

V usage is TRBV7-3 and J usage is TRBJ2-6, with D possibly matching TRBD1 (6 bases). The germline V and J ends were trimmed by 1 base and 2 bases, with 12 bases remaining between them. CDR1 and CDR2 from the germline V gene are SGHTA and FQGTGA. This CDR3 is 17 amino acids long. CDR3 in amino acids: CASSLRTVQTGANVLTF. The CDR3 bases are TGTGCCAGCAGCTTAAGGACAGTTCAAACTGGGGCCAACGTCCTGACTTTC.

This clonotype was counted many times. The chain's CDR3 is CASSAGLAGGQETQYF. CDR3 DNA: TGTGCCAGCAGCGCGGGACTAGCGGGGGGTCAGGAGACCCAGTACTTC. The J gene is TRBJ2-5, the V gene TRBV7-3; 15 positions agree with TRBD2. V lost 5 bases and J lost 5; bases outside the gene matches: 6. The CDR3 sequence is 16 residues long. Germline V gene data show CDR1 as SGHTA and CDR2 as FQGTGA.

This clonotype appeared many times. The genes are TRBV7-2 and TRBJ2-3, with D perhaps matching TRBD1 (6 bases). Trimming pared 5 bases from V and 0 bases from J, leaving 15 bases between. CDR3 size: 16 residues. Germline lookup yields CDR1 SGHTA and CDR2 FQGNSA. CDR3 sequence (DNA): TGTGCCAGCAGCCCCAGGGGCGATACTAGCACAGATACGCAGTATTTT. Translation: CASSPRGDTSTDTQYF.

As for this clonotype: A much bigger clone sits one base away, suggesting this may be a read error. This CDR3 is CACSFHGQPQHF. The CDR3 DNA reads as TGTGCCTGCAGTTTCCACGGTCAGCCCCAGCATTTT. This chain joins TRBV28 and TRBJ1-5; no firm D call. The CDR3 contains 12 residues. Germline V gives CDR1 MDHEN, CDR2 SYDVKM.

The table lists this clonotype with many counts. The chain combines TRBV5-6 with TRBJ2-3; no definite D call. Germline CDR1 SGHDT, CDR2 YYEEEE. This CDR3 contains 13 residues. Trimming stripped 3 bases from V and 2 bases from J, with 7 bases between. The CDR3 here is CASSSTPTDTQYF. CDR3 DNA sequence: TGTGCCAGCAGCTCCACCCCCACAGATACGCAGTATTTT.

This clonotype came up a few times. This chain connects TRBV3-1 to TRBJ2-1; D is ambiguous. V gave up 1 base and J gave up 8 bases, with 6 bases separating them. The CDR3 totals 12 residues. The germline gives CDR1 LGHDT, CDR2 YNNKEL (reference sequence). The CDR3 here is CASSQGIDEQFF. For the CDR3, the DNA is TGTGCCAGCAGCCAAGGTATAGATGAGCAGTTCTTC.

This clonotype was observed a few times. The chain couples TRBV24-1 to TRBJ2-5; 8 nucleotides match TRBD2. Germline assignment: CDR1 KGHDR and CDR2 SFDVKD. This CDR3 has 18 residues. Germline trimming cut 5 bases from V and 0 bases from J; bases unmatched to any gene: 13. CDR3 residues: CATSGPGGGTQYQETQYF. The DNA for the CDR3 is TGTGCCACCAGTGGTCCGGGCGGGGGGACCCAGTACCAAGAGACCCAGTACTTC.

The chain combines TRBV11-2 with TRBJ1-6; no clear D. The CDR3 is 15 amino acids. CDR1 and CDR2 (germline): SGHAT, FQNNGV. V lost 1 base, J lost 10 bases, and 14 bases lay in between. The CDR3 DNA reads as TGTGCCAGCAGCTTAGGTCTCGCGACGAAATCACCCCTCCACTTT. This gives the protein CASSLGLATKSPLHF. Drawing the rest from reference TRBV11-2 and TRBJ1-6, the complete variable domain is EAGVAQSPRYKIIEKRQSVAFWCNPISGHATLYWYQQILGQGPKLLIQFQNNGVVDDSQLPKDRFSAERLKGVDSTLKIQPAKLEDSAVYLCASSLGLATKSPLHFGNGTRLTVT.

This clonotype was found a few times. The V call is TRBV29-1, the J call TRBJ2-7, with TRBD1 identical over 9 bases. The length of the CDR3 is 14 residues. The junction had 7 bases not matched to a gene; V was cut back by 4 bases and J by 3 bases. Germline CDR1 SQVTM, CDR2 ANQGSEA. CDR3 region: CSVVMGDRVYEQYF. CDR3 DNA sequence: TGCAGCGTTGTAATGGGGGACAGGGTCTACGAGCAGTACTTC.

This clonotype was observed many times. This chain uses TRBV20-1 with TRBJ2-3; 10 bases match TRBD2. With 5 bases clipped from V and 14 bases from J, the junction kept 16 bases outside the gene matches. CDR3 length: 14 amino acids. CDR1 is DFQATT and CDR2 is SNEGSKA in the germline V gene (reference sequence). CDR3 nucleotides: TGCAGTGCTTCGCTAGCGGGGGCCCGAGATAGGGTGTATTTT. Translated, it gives CSASLAGARDRVYF.

The chain combines TRBV27 with TRBJ2-1; D is uncertain. The CDR3 is made up of 17 amino acids. Trimming pared 7 bases from V and 1 base from J, leaving 20 bases between. Germline V gene sequence: CDR1 MNHEY, CDR2 SMNVEV (reference sequence). In DNA, the CDR3 is TGTGCCAGCACAAAACCAACCCGATCGGAGTCCTACAATGAGCAGTTCTTC. It yields the protein CASTKPTRSESYNEQFF.

The J gene is TRBJ2-5, the V gene TRBV7-9, with D possibly called TRBD1 or TRBD2 (5 bases each). Germline lookup yields CDR1 SEHNR and CDR2 FQNEAQ (reference sequence). The CDR3 is 15 amino acids. The ends were cut back, 0 bases at V and 5 bases at J, with 13 bases in the middle. CDR3: CASSLAVAGTETQYF. For the CDR3, the DNA is TGTGCCAGCAGCTTAGCGGTGGCAGGGACGGAGACCCAGTACTTC.